The sequence of this T cell receptor beta chain was determined in a study of T cells in Graves' hyperthyroidism and ophthalmopathy. RNA transcripts served as the template for amplifying TCR beta CDR3 regions. With the HTBI primer set, the TCR CDR3 went through a first round of RT-PCR. TCRdb reanalysed the multiplex PCR reads using MiXCR and keeps one entry per CDR3 protein. The sample shows fewer than 500,000 distinct CDR3 sequences, approximately 15% of them seen only once. From germline, CDR1 is LGHNT and CDR2 FRNRAP. The CDR3 spans 16 residues. Deletions cut 6 bases from V and 7 bases from J, with 22 bases between.

The sequence was collected from a woman aged 25 to 39 with Graves' ophthalmopathy. The sequenced material came from blood. The chain recombines TRBV12-5 with TRBJ2-1; weak D call: TRBD2 (7 bases). CDR3 nucleotides: TGTGCTAGTGGCCGCTTGGGTGCGGGGGCTTTGAATGAGCAGTTCTTC. Amino acid sequence: CASGRLGAGALNEQFF.